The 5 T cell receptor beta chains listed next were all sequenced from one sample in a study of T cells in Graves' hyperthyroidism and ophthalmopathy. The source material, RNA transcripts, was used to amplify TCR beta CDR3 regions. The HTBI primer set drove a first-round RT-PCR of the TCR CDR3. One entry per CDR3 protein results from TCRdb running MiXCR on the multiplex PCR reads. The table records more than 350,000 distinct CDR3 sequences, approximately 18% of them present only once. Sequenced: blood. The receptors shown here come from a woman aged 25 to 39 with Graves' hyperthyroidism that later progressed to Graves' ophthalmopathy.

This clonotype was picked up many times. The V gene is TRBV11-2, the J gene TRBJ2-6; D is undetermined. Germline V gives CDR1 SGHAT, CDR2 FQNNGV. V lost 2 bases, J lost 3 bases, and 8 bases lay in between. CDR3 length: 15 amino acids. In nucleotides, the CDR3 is TGTGCCAGCAGCTTACCTGGGTATGGGGCCAACGTCCTGACTTTC. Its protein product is CASSLPGYGANVLTF.

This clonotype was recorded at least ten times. The DNA of the CDR3 is TGTGCCAGCAGCTTGGGGCTCAGGGAAGATTCACCCCTCCACTTT. It codes for CASSLGLREDSPLHF. The rearrangement uses TRBV5-5 and TRBJ1-6; TRBD1 might be the D (5 bases). CDR3 length: 15 residues. V lost 0 bases, J lost 8 bases, and 12 bases lay in between. Germline V gives CDR1 SGHKS, CDR2 YYEKEE (reference sequence).

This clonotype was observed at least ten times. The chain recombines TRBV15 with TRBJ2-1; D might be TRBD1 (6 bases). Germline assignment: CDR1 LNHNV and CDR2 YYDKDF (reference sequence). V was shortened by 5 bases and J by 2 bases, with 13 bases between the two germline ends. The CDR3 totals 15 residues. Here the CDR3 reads CATSPVRGTYNEQFF. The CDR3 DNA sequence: TGTGCCACCAGCCCCGTCAGGGGAACCTACAATGAGCAGTTCTTC.

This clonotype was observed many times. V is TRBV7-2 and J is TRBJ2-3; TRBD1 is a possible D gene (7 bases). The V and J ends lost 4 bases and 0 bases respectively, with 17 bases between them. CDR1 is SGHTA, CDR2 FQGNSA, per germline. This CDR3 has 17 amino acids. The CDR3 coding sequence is TGTGCCAGCAGCTGGGGGGACGGGACAGCTAGCACAGATACGCAGTATTTT. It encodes CASSWGDGTASTDTQYF.

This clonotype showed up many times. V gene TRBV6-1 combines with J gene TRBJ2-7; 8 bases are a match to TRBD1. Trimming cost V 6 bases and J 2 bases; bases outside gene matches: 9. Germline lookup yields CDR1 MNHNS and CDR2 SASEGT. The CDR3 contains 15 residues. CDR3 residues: CASSFFGQGAYEQYF. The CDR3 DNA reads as TGTGCCAGCAGCTTCTTCGGACAGGGAGCCTACGAGCAGTACTTC.